This passage covers 32 T cell receptor beta chains from one sample sequenced in a study of CD8+CD57+ T cells in acquired aplastic anemia (dated by TCRdb to 2016 to 2019). Sequenced on an Illumina HiSeq 2000. Profiling of TCR beta VDJ combinations and CDR3 sequences used genomic DNA as the template. TCRdb ran its own pipeline on the public reads, namely fastp trimming at Q25 and MiXCR clone calling, and kept in-frame beta chains. Entries are consolidated by CDR3 protein sequence, retaining the most common genes and DNA. This sample gives 100,000 to 130,000 distinct CDR3 sequences in total; under 60% of them show up just once. The ten most abundant clones make up about a third of the sample. Sequenced: sorted CD4+, CD8+, or CD8+CD57+ T cells (not recorded which) from PBMCs. The origin of the receptors is a human donor in good health, serving as a control.

V usage is TRBV29-1 and J usage is TRBJ2-5; 12 positions agree with TRBD2. In germline, CDR1 is SQVTM, CDR2 ANQGSEA. J was trimmed by 1 base and V by 6 bases; bases with no gene match: 3. This CDR3 spans 14 amino acids. The CDR3 region is CSVKTSGGQETQYF. In DNA form, the CDR3 reads TGCAGCGTGAAGACTAGCGGGGGCCAAGAGACCCAGTACTTC.

This clonotype was observed many times. The V call is TRBV19, the J call TRBJ2-3, with TRBD2 matching over 11 bases. Germline lookup yields CDR1 LNHDA and CDR2 SQIVND (reference sequence). Losses at the gene ends were 5 bases for V and 3 bases for J; bases not matched to a gene: 1. The CDR3 runs 14 residues. The CDR3 loop is CASSLAGGTDTQYF. The CDR3 coding sequence is TGTGCCAGTAGTCTAGCGGGGGGTACAGATACGCAGTATTTT.

This clonotype was counted ten times or more. V gene TRBV4-3 combines with J gene TRBJ2-1; D is unclear. This CDR3 comprises 13 residues. Trimming removed 0 bases from V and 8 bases from J, with 8 bases in between. CDR1 is LGHNA and CDR2 is YSLEER in the germline V gene. The DNA for the CDR3 is TGCGCCAGCAGCCAAGATGGGGTGGATGAGCAGTTCTTC. It is translated as CASSQDGVDEQFF.

Details on this clonotype: At one of its ends the junction is not consistent with the germline gene, which may arise from a read error. The chain employs TRBV7-9 and TRBJ2-5; 8 positions match TRBD1. This CDR3 contains 15 residues. The germline V gene has CDR1 SEHNR and CDR2 FQNEAQ (reference sequence). CDR3: CASSLGTGLEETQCF. The CDR3 bases are TGTGCCAGCAGCTTAGGGACAGGGCTGGAGGAGACCCAGTGCTTC.

This clonotype was seen more than once but under ten times. A single base separates this from a much larger clone, so it may be a read error. V and J are TRBV19 and TRBJ1-1; D is unresolved. Deletions cut 3 bases from V and 6 bases from J, with 14 bases between. The CDR3 loop spans 14 amino acids. The germline V gene has CDR1 LNHDA and CDR2 SQIVND (reference sequence). The CDR3 DNA reads TGTGCCAGTAGTATGGGATCCTCGCGGGCTGAAGCTTTCTTT. Its protein is CASSMGSSRAEAFF.

This clonotype has ten or more counts. CDR3 region: CASSPTGSRFRNTIYF. The CDR3 nucleotides are TGTGCCAGCAGTCCGACAGGGTCGCGCTTCCGAAACACCATATATTTT. The chain couples TRBV27 to TRBJ1-3; TRBD1 matches 7 bases. The J segment lost 5 bases and the V segment lost 5 bases, leaving 12 bases of the junction unmatched. This CDR3 is 16 amino acids long. The germline V gene encodes CDR1 MNHEY and CDR2 SMNVEV (reference sequence).

The chain joins TRBV19 to TRBJ2-7, with D tentatively TRBD2 (5 bases). CDR3 length: 12 amino acids. Trimming took 6 bases from V and 2 from J, leaving 8 bases between them. From germline, CDR1 is LNHDA and CDR2 SQIVND (reference sequence). CDR3 sequence (DNA): TGTGCCAGTAGGGGAGTAACCTACGAGCAGTACTTC. Its protein product is CASRGVTYEQYF. Drawing the rest from reference TRBV19 and TRBJ2-7, the complete variable domain is DGGITQSPKYLFRKEGQNVTLSCEQNLNHDAMYWYRQDPGQGLRLIYYSQIVNDFQKGDIAEGYSVSREKKESFPLTVTSAQKNPTAFYLCASRGVTYEQYFGPGTRLTVT.

The table lists this clonotype with a count of one. The chain's CDR3 is CASSPDGYRPQHF. DNA of the CDR3: TGTGCCAGCAGCCCGGACGGTTATCGGCCCCAGCATTTT. The chain recombines TRBV7-6 with TRBJ1-5; D unresolved. The CDR3 runs to 13 residues. V shed 5 bases and J shed 9 bases, with 14 bases lying between them. Germline V CDR1 and CDR2: SGHVS, FNYEAQ.

The J gene is TRBJ1-3, the V gene TRBV20-1; TRBD1 matches at 8 bases. Per the germline V gene, CDR1 is DFQATT and CDR2 is SNEGSKA (reference sequence). V gave up 0 bases and J gave up 0 bases; unmatched junction bases: 13. This CDR3 has 19 residues. The CDR3 DNA sequence: TGCAGTGCTAGAGATCAGGACAGGGATCCTGATCACTCTGGAAACACCATATATTTT. Its translation is CSARDQDRDPDHSGNTIYF.

The chain has TRBV25-1 and TRBJ1-5; 7 positions agree with TRBD1. The CDR3 has 15 residues. J was trimmed by 6 bases and V by 6 bases; bases with no gene match: 11. Germline-derived CDR1 and CDR2 are MGHDK and SYGVNS. CDR3 nucleotides: TGTGCCAGCAGCCCGGGACAGAATAGTAGTCAGCCCCAGCATTTT. It translates to CASSPGQNSSQPQHF.

V gene TRBV4-3 combines with J gene TRBJ2-2; 9 bases align to TRBD1. V gave up 1 base and J gave up 0 bases; unmatched junction bases: 0. Germline values: CDR1 LGHNA, CDR2 YSLEER. CDR3 length: 16 residues. In DNA, the CDR3 is TGCGCCAGCAGCCAAGGACAGGGGGCGAACACCGGGGAGCTGTTTTTT. Translating gives CASSQGQGANTGELFF.

This clonotype was seen many times. V gene TRBV6-5 combines with J gene TRBJ1-2; a possible D gene is TRBD1 (6 bases). CDR1 and CDR2 from the germline V gene are MNHEY and SVGAGI. The CDR3 extends over 17 amino acids. The V gene lost 3 bases and the J gene lost 1 base, with 18 bases spanning the gap. The CDR3 here is CASSYIETGPLNYGYTF. The DNA for the CDR3 is TGTGCCAGCAGTTATATCGAAACAGGGCCTCTTAACTATGGCTACACCTTC.

The CDR3 coding sequence is TGCAGTGCTAGACGGGGGGCTGGAAACACCATATATTTT. It encodes CSARRGAGNTIYF. This chain links TRBV20-1 with TRBJ1-3; D possibly corresponds to TRBD1 (5 bases). CDR3 length equals 13 residues. V was pared by 2 bases and J by 2 bases, with 7 bases between. CDR1 DFQATT and CDR2 SNEGSKA come from the germline V gene (reference sequence).

J is TRBJ2-7 and V is TRBV20-1, with 10 bases identical to TRBD2. The V gene end was trimmed by 4 bases and the J gene end by 4 bases; junction bases not matched to a gene: 4. The germline CDR1 and CDR2 sequences are DFQATT and SNEGSKA (reference sequence). CDR3 length: 13 residues. CDR3 sequence (DNA): TGCAGTGCTACCGGGACTAGCGAGTACGAGCAGTACTTC. The encoded protein is CSATGTSEYEQYF.

The V and J genes are TRBV19 and TRBJ2-7; D is undetermined. The germline V and J ends were trimmed by 1 base and 3 bases, with 7 bases remaining between them. CDR3 length: 13 residues. Per germline, CDR1 LNHDA and CDR2 SQIVND (reference sequence). The CDR3 DNA sequence: TGTGCCAGTAGTATAGGGCCAGGCTACGAGCAGTACTTC. Protein product: CASSIGPGYEQYF.

Many counts were recorded for this clonotype. This sequence joins TRBV13 and TRBJ1-1, with D unresolved. The germline V and J ends were trimmed by 6 bases and 5 bases, with 13 bases remaining between them. Per germline, CDR1 PRHDT and CDR2 FYEKMQ (reference sequence). CDR3 length: 13 residues. CDR3 loop: CASSRTAMTEAFF. DNA of the CDR3: TGTGCCAGCAGTCGGACCGCGATGACTGAAGCTTTCTTT.

This clonotype came up once. The genes are TRBV15 and TRBJ1-3, with D hard to call. Trimming took 4 bases from V and 4 from J, leaving 14 bases between them. Looked up from germline, CDR1 is LNHNV and CDR2 is YYDKDF (reference sequence). The CDR3 spans 15 residues. The chain's CDR3 is CATSTRGGSGNTIYF. In nucleotides, the CDR3 is TGTGCCACCAGCACCCGGGGAGGGTCAGGAAACACCATATATTTT. Filled out from reference TRBV15 and TRBJ1-3, the complete variable domain reads DAMVIQNPRYQVTQFGKPVTLSCSQTLNHNVMYWYQQKSSQAPKLLFHYYDKDFNNEADTPDNFQSRRPNTSFCFLDIRSPGLGDTAMYLCATSTRGGSGNTIYFGEGSWLTVV.

Comment on this clonotype: This may arise from a read error, as a much more abundant clone is one base away. The final CDR3 position lacks the conserved phenylalanine or tryptophan, pointing to a likely read error. The chain recombines TRBV12-3 or TRBV12-4 with TRBJ1-2, with 9 positions matching TRBD1. The CDR3 length is 16 residues. The J segment lost 4 bases and the V segment lost 5 bases, leaving 11 bases of the junction unmatched. The CDR3 DNA reads as TGTGCCAGCAGTATACCGGGACAGGGAATGAGCTATGGCTACACCCTC. As protein: CASSIPGQGMSYGYTL.

About this clonotype itself: Since a much larger clone is just one base distant, this may be a read error. The genes are TRBV9 and TRBJ2-1, with 8 bases aligning to TRBD2. Germline V gives CDR1 SGDLS, CDR2 YYNGEE. The length of the CDR3 is 15 residues. The CDR3 sequence is CASSVARGLDNGQFF. CDR3 sequence (DNA): TGTGCCAGCAGCGTAGCTAGGGGACTAGACAATGGGCAGTTCTTC.

The chain recombines TRBV7-2 with TRBJ1-5, with D unresolved. V lost 5 bases and J 5 bases, leaving 10 bases between the germline ends. The CDR3 totals 13 residues. The germline V gene has CDR1 SGHTA and CDR2 FQGNSA. In DNA, the CDR3 is TGTGCCAGCAGCGTAGGGCCCGATCAGCCCCAGCATTTT. Protein product: CASSVGPDQPQHF.

This chain connects TRBV25-1 to TRBJ1-6; 7 bases fit TRBD1. The CDR3 has 16 amino acids. The ends lost 1 base at V and 4 bases at J; junction bases unmatched: 4. Germline-derived CDR1 and CDR2 are MGHDK and SYGVNS. CDR3 region: CASSEFAGQYNSPLHF. The CDR3 DNA sequence: TGTGCCAGCAGTGAATTCGCGGGACAGTATAATTCACCCCTCCACTTT.

The chain is built from TRBV29-1 and TRBJ2-7, with D possibly being TRBD2 (5 bases). Germline V lookup: CDR1 SQVTM, CDR2 ANQGSEA. Between the trimmed V and J ends, which lost 4 bases and 0 bases, there was a span of 10 bases. The CDR3 totals 13 residues. CDR3: CSVARRLSYEQYF. Here the CDR3 DNA reads TGCAGCGTTGCCAGGAGGCTCTCCTACGAGCAGTACTTC.

J is TRBJ2-5 and V is TRBV29-1; possible D gene TRBD2, 5 bases. The CDR3 loop spans 13 amino acids. V gave up 1 base and J gave up 1 base, with 7 bases separating them. Germline V CDR1 and CDR2: SQVTM, ANQGSEA. For the CDR3, the DNA is TGCAGCGTTGAAGCGGGAACCCAAGAGACCCAGTACTTC. Amino acids: CSVEAGTQETQYF.

There are many counts of this clonotype. The V gene is TRBV6-1, the J gene TRBJ1-1; no clear D gene. In germline, CDR1 is MNHNS, CDR2 SASEGT. The CDR3 is made up of 10 amino acids. Trimming removed 8 bases from V and 4 bases from J, with 5 bases in between. CDR3 nucleotides: TGTGCCAGCGGCGGCACTGAAGCTTTCTTT. Translated: CASGGTEAFF.

As for this clonotype: This may come from a read error, since a much larger clone is one base off. The chain is built from TRBV20-1 and TRBJ2-5; the D gene could be TRBD1 or TRBD2 (5 bases each). CDR3 length: 15 amino acids. In germline, CDR1 is DFQATT, CDR2 SNEGSKA (reference sequence). CDR3 DNA sequence: TGCAGTGCGAAGGGACGCCCAGAAACTGAAGAGACCCAGTGCTTC. Its translation: CSAKGRPETEETQCF.

The rearrangement joins TRBV29-1 to TRBJ2-5, with 7 bases lining up with TRBD1. There are 14 residues in the CDR3. Trimming took 7 bases from V and 1 from J; bases not matched to a gene: 9. Germline values: CDR1 SQVTM, CDR2 ANQGSEA. In nucleotides, the CDR3 is TGCAGCGGTACTACAGGGGCGACCCAAGAGACCCAGTACTTC. Translation gives CSGTTGATQETQYF.

J is TRBJ1-2 and V is TRBV20-1; unclear D gene. The ends were cut back, 4 bases at V and 8 bases at J, with 8 bases in the middle. The CDR3 runs to 10 residues. From germline, CDR1 is DFQATT and CDR2 SNEGSKA (reference sequence). The CDR3 loop is CSANDPGYTF. The CDR3 DNA is TGCAGTGCTAATGACCCGGGCTACACCTTC.

This clonotype was detected only a few times. It may be a read error: a sequence one base away is much more abundant. The rearrangement joins TRBV4-1 to TRBJ1-1; TRBD1 aligns across 7 bases. Germline V gene data show CDR1 as MGHRA and CDR2 as YSYEKL. This CDR3 spans 16 amino acids. The CDR3 bases are TGCGCCAGCAGCCAAGATAGGAGGGGGCGAAGGACTGAAGCTTCCTTT. Translated: CASSQDRRGRRTEASF.

This clonotype has more than one count but fewer than ten. The chain carries TRBV5-1 and TRBJ2-7; D might be TRBD1 (8 bases). Deletions cut 5 bases from V and 6 bases from J, with 18 bases between. Germline values: CDR1 SGHRS, CDR2 YFSETQ. This CDR3 has 14 residues. The CDR3 DNA follows: TGCGCCAGCAGAAGGACAGGGAGGGTATGCGAGCAGTACGTC. This codes for CASRRTGRVCEQYV.

This clonotype showed up just a few times. The rearrangement links TRBV29-1 to TRBJ2-7, with D perhaps being TRBD1 or TRBD2 (7 bases each). The CDR3 is 15 residues long. Germline CDR1 and CDR2: SQVTM and ANQGSEA. Deletions cut 2 bases from V and 2 bases from J, with 16 bases between. This CDR3 is CSVEKRPGGAYEQYF. In DNA, the CDR3 is TGCAGCGTTGAAAAAAGGCCAGGGGGGGCCTACGAGCAGTACTTC.

Here the CDR3 reads CASSERREAFF. The CDR3 nucleotides are TGTGCCAGCAGTGAAAGAAGAGAAGCTTTCTTT. The genes are TRBV2 and TRBJ1-1, with D unclear. CDR1 and CDR2 (germline): SNHLY, FYNNEI. V was clipped by 2 bases and J by 8 bases, with 6 bases between them. The CDR3 runs to 11 residues.

Comment on this clonotype: One end of the junction is discordant with germline, which a read error may explain. The chain joins TRBV9 to TRBJ2-7; D is perhaps TRBD2 (6 bases). The V gene's germline CDR1 is SGDLS and CDR2 YYNGEE. The CDR3 totals 15 residues. DNA for the CDR3: TGTGCCAGCAGCGCAGCCGGGGGAAGTTCAGACGAGCAGTATTTC. Translated: CASSAAGGSSDEQYF.